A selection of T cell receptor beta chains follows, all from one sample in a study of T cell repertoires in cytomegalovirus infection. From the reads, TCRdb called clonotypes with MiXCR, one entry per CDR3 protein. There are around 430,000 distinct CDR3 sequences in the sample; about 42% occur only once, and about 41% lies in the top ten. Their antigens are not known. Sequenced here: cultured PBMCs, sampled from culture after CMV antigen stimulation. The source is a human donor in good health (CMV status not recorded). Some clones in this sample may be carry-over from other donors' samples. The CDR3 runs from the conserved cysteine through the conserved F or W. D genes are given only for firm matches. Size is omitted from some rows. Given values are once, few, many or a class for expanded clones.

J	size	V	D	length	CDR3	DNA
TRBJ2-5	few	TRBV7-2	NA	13	CASTKRGQETQYF	TGTGCCAGCACCAAAAGGGGACAAGAGACCCAGTACTTC
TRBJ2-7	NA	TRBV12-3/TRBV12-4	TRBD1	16	CASSLASSRGRREQYF	TGTGCCAGCAGTTTAGCCAGTTCCAGGGGGCGTCGCGAGCAGTACTTC
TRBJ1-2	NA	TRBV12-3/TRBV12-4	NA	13	CASSSVNHYGYTF	TGTGCCAGCAGTTCCGTGAACCACTATGGCTACACCTTC
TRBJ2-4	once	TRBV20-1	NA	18	CSAPPEGWGKQGKNIQYF	TGCAGTGCTCCTCCGGAGGGTTGGGGGAAGCAGGGCAAAAACATTCAGTACTTC
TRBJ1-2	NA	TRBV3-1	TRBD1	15	CASSPDSDREHGYTF	TGTGCCAGCAGCCCCGACTCGGACAGGGAGCATGGCTACACCTTC
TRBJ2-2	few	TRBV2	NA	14	CAILGPELAGELFF	TGTGCCATCCTGGGCCCTGAGCTGGCCGGGGAGCTGTTTTTT
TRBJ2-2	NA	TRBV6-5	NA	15	CASSYHRSNTGELFF	TGTGCCAGCAGTTACCACAGATCGAACACCGGGGAGCTGTTTTTT
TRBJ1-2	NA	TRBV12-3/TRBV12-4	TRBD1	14	CASSRQGLGYGYTF	TGTGCCAGCAGTCGACAGGGGCTCGGGTATGGCTACACCTTC
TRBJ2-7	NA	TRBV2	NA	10	CASIGGHYYF	TGTGCCAGCATTGGGGGCCACTACTACTTC
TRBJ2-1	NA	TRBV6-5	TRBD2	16	CASSARLAGPYNEQFF	TGTGCCAGCAGTGCCCGACTAGCGGGACCTTACAATGAGCAGTTCTTC
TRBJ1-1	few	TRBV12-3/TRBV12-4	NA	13	CASSLGGVSEAFF	TGTGCCAGCAGTTTAGGTGGAGTTTCTGAAGCTTTCTTT
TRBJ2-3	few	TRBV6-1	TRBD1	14	CASSSDRVIDTQYF	TGTGCCAGCAGCTCGGACAGGGTAATAGATACGCAGTATTTT
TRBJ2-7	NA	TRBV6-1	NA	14	CASSSTGTYYEQYF	TGTGCCAGCAGCAGCACTGGGACATACTACGAGCAGTACTTC
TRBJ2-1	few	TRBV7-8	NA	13	CASSSDRYNEQFF	TGTGCCAGCAGCTCAGACAGGTACAATGAGCAGTTCTTC
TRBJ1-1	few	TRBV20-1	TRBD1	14	CSARTGGFSTEAFF	TGCAGTGCTCGGACAGGGGGGTTTAGCACTGAAGCTTTCTTT
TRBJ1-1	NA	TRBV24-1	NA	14	CATRASTGRNEAFF	TGTGCCACCAGGGCTTCGACAGGTAGGAATGAAGCTTTCTTT